This entry lists 5 T cell receptor beta chains sequenced from one sample in a study of CD8 T cells in ankylosing spondylitis. Study-level points and caveats: It appeared that ankylosing spondylitis blood was characterized by a TCR beta motif of about 8 highly homologous variants.

One entry per CDR3 protein results from TCRdb running MiXCR on the 5' RACE reads. The sample holds 750,000 to 850,000 distinct CDR3 sequences, about 12% seen once. Which antigens these TCRs recognize remains unknown. Sequencing input: blood, either unsorted or a sorted T cell fraction (not recorded which). The receptors come from a male donor with ankylosing spondylitis.

In this sample, this clonotype turned up a few times. The CDR3 DNA reads TGCGCCAGCAGCTGGGACGGCATCTATGGCTACACCTTC. It translates to CASSWDGIYGYTF. The rearrangement uses TRBV5-1 and TRBJ1-2, with TRBD1 as a possible D gene (5 bases). The CDR3 totals 13 residues. Germline CDR1 SGHRS, CDR2 YFSETQ. V was clipped by 3 bases and J by 4 bases, with 10 bases between them.

Only a few counts were recorded for this clonotype. The chain recombines TRBV11-2 with TRBJ2-1; 7 bases align to TRBD2. Trimming cost V 1 base and J 0 bases; bases outside gene matches: 9. The germline gives CDR1 SGHAT, CDR2 FQNNGV. The CDR3 sequence is 18 residues long. The CDR3 bases are TGTGCCAGCAGCTTAGTAGGGACGGGAGGACCCTCCTACAATGAGCAGTTCTTC. Its translation is CASSLVGTGGPSYNEQFF.

The V gene is TRBV7-8, the J gene TRBJ2-3, with D perhaps TRBD1 (6 bases). The CDR3 contains 16 residues. Germline V gives CDR1 SGHVS, CDR2 FQNEAQ. V lost 1 base, J lost 0 bases, and 11 bases lay in between. In DNA, the CDR3 is TGTGCCAGCAGCTTAGAGGGGGATTGGAGCACAGATACGCAGTATTTT. It codes for CASSLEGDWSTDTQYF.

This chain joins TRBV20-1 and TRBJ2-2, with a possible D match to TRBD1 (5 bases). The germline V gene encodes CDR1 DFQATT and CDR2 SNEGSKA (reference sequence). This CDR3 is built from 13 residues. Between the trimmed V and J ends, which lost 5 bases and 5 bases, there was a span of 12 bases. The CDR3 bases are TGCAGTGCTTACAGGTCACAGACCGGGGAGCTGTTTTTT. It codes for CSAYRSQTGELFF.

The J gene is TRBJ2-7, the V gene TRBV7-2, with D possibly being TRBD1 or TRBD2 (6 bases each). Trimming took off 3 bases at V and 3 bases at J, with 15 bases between the two ends. Germline V lookup: CDR1 SGHTA, CDR2 FQGNSA. The CDR3 has 15 residues. CDR3 nucleotides: TGTGCCAGCAGCTTCCTCGATAGGGGGGACTACGAGCAGTACTTC. Residues: CASSFLDRGDYEQYF.